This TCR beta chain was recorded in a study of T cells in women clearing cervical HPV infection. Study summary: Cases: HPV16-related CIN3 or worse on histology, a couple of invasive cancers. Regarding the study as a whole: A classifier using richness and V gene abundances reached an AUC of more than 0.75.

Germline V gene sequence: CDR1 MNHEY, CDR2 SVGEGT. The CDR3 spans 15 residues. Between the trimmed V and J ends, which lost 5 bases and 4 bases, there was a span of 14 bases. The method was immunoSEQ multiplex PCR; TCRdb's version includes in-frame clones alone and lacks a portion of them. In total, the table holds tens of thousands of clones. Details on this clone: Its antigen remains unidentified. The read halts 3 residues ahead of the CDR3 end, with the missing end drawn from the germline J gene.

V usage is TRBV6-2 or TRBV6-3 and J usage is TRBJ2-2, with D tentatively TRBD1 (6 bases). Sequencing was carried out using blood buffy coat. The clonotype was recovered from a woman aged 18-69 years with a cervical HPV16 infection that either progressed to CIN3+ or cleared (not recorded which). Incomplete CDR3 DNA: TGTGCCAGCAGTCGGCAGGGGCCTTCCACCGGGGAG. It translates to CASSRQGPSTGE. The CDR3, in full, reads CASSRQGPSTGELFF.